Listed below are T cell receptor beta chains from one sample, sequenced in a study of CD8 T cells in ankylosing spondylitis. TCRdb reanalysed the 5' RACE reads using MiXCR and keeps one entry per CDR3 protein. This table has about 460,000 distinct CDR3 sequences, approximately 5% appearing once. The material sequenced was blood, either unsorted or a sorted T cell fraction (not recorded which). The receptors shown here come from a male donor with ankylosing spondylitis. Each CDR3 is given with its conserved first and last residue. The D gene is left open where the match is weak. For some rows the clone size is stated as once, few or many, or as a class when expanded; others skip it.

clone size: many; J gene: TRBJ1-5; D gene: TRBD1; V gene: TRBV5-5; CDR3 protein: CASSGSRTGVNQPQHF; CDR3 DNA: TGTGCCAGCAGCGGATCCAGGACAGGGGTCAATCAGCCCCAGCATTTT
clone size: few; J gene: TRBJ1-1; D gene: .; V gene: TRBV28; CDR3 protein: CASSLSHIAFF; CDR3 DNA: TGTGCCAGCAGTTTAAGTCACATAGCTTTCTTT
clone size: many; J gene: TRBJ2-5; D gene: .; V gene: TRBV6-2/TRBV6-3; CDR3 protein: CASSYRDGGTQYF; CDR3 DNA: TGTGCCAGCAGTTACCGTGATGGAGGAACCCAGTACTTC
clone size: .; J gene: TRBJ1-2; D gene: TRBD1; V gene: TRBV29-1; CDR3 protein: CSVGDRVNYGYTF; CDR3 DNA: TGCAGCGTTGGGGACAGGGTAAACTATGGCTACACCTTC
clone size: many; J gene: TRBJ1-5; D gene: .; V gene: TRBV29-1; CDR3 protein: CSVAGPDYNQPQHF; CDR3 DNA: TGCAGCGTAGCCGGGCCAGACTACAATCAGCCCCAGCATTTT
clone size: many; J gene: TRBJ2-3; D gene: .; V gene: TRBV7-9; CDR3 protein: CASGTTGADTQYF; CDR3 DNA: TGTGCCAGCGGGACTACAGGGGCAGATACGCAGTATTTT
clone size: many; J gene: TRBJ1-2; D gene: .; V gene: TRBV7-2; CDR3 protein: CASSLAGAANYGYTF; CDR3 DNA: TGTGCCAGCAGCTTAGCGGGGGCAGCTAACTATGGCTACACCTTC
clone size: many; J gene: TRBJ1-4; D gene: .; V gene: TRBV7-2; CDR3 protein: CASASQGMGEKLFF; CDR3 DNA: TGTGCCAGCGCCTCACAGGGTATGGGGGAAAAACTGTTTTTT
clone size: many; J gene: TRBJ2-3; D gene: TRBD2; V gene: TRBV20-1; CDR3 protein: CSAWGLAGIDTQYF; CDR3 DNA: TGCAGTGCTTGGGGACTAGCGGGAATTGATACGCAGTATTTT
clone size: many; J gene: TRBJ2-7; D gene: .; V gene: TRBV12-3/TRBV12-4; CDR3 protein: CASSPFGLLKEQYF; CDR3 DNA: TGTGCCAGCAGCCCTTTCGGACTGCTCAAGGAGCAGTACTTC
clone size: few; J gene: TRBJ1-4; D gene: TRBD1; V gene: TRBV4-2; CDR3 protein: CASRRTGAGEKLFF; CDR3 DNA: TGTGCCAGCAGGCGCACAGGGGCGGGTGAAAAACTGTTTTTT
clone size: many; J gene: TRBJ2-7; D gene: .; V gene: TRBV7-8; CDR3 protein: CASSLGGSRKQYF; CDR3 DNA: TGTGCCAGCAGCTTAGGGGGGTCCCGAAAGCAGTACTTC
clone size: many; J gene: TRBJ1-3; D gene: TRBD1; V gene: TRBV18; CDR3 protein: CASALNRGASGNTIYF; CDR3 DNA: TGTGCCAGCGCTCTAAACAGGGGAGCATCTGGAAACACCATATATTTT
clone size: many; J gene: TRBJ2-3; D gene: TRBD2; V gene: TRBV5-1; CDR3 protein: CASSLALAGSTDTQYF; CDR3 DNA: TGCGCCAGCAGCTTGGCACTAGCGGGTTCCACAGATACGCAGTATTTT
clone size: many; J gene: TRBJ2-1; D gene: .; V gene: TRBV12-3/TRBV12-4; CDR3 protein: CASSLRGTVYNEQFF; CDR3 DNA: TGTGCCAGCAGCCTCCGTGGGACTGTCTACAATGAGCAGTTCTTC
clone size: many; J gene: TRBJ2-6; D gene: TRBD1; V gene: TRBV9; CDR3 protein: CASSAGTGKAGANVLTF; CDR3 DNA: TGTGCCAGCAGCGCCGGGACAGGGAAGGCTGGGGCCAACGTCCTGACTTTC
clone size: many; J gene: TRBJ1-2; D gene: .; V gene: TRBV15; CDR3 protein: CATSTSPANYGYTF; CDR3 DNA: TGTGCCACCAGCACCTCACCCGCTAACTATGGCTACACCTTC
clone size: many; J gene: TRBJ1-2; D gene: .; V gene: TRBV9; CDR3 protein: CASSAQGFYGYTF; CDR3 DNA: TGTGCCAGCAGCGCTCAGGGGTTCTATGGCTACACCTTC
clone size: many; J gene: TRBJ1-1; D gene: .; V gene: TRBV4-2; CDR3 protein: CASSQVEGETEAFF; CDR3 DNA: TGTGCCAGCAGCCAAGTGGAGGGGGAGACTGAAGCTTTCTTT
clone size: .; J gene: TRBJ2-3; D gene: TRBD2; V gene: TRBV4-3; CDR3 protein: CASSQASGGAYDTQYF; CDR3 DNA: TGCGCCAGCAGCCAAGCTAGCGGGGGGGCTTACGATACGCAGTATTTT
clone size: few; J gene: TRBJ2-2; D gene: TRBD1; V gene: TRBV6-6; CDR3 protein: CASMTGVTGELFF; CDR3 DNA: TGTGCCAGCATGACAGGGGTCACCGGGGAGCTGTTTTTT
clone size: many; J gene: TRBJ2-7; D gene: .; V gene: TRBV6-5; CDR3 protein: CASSYPGFTHEQYF; CDR3 DNA: TGTGCCAGCAGTTACCCCGGGTTTACCCACGAGCAGTACTTC
clone size: .; J gene: TRBJ1-1; D gene: TRBD1; V gene: TRBV18; CDR3 protein: CASWGTGEVGTEAFF; CDR3 DNA: TGTGCCAGCTGGGGGACAGGGGAAGTGGGCACTGAAGCTTTCTTT
clone size: many; J gene: TRBJ1-1; D gene: .; V gene: TRBV29-1; CDR3 protein: CSVARDNTNTEAFF; CDR3 DNA: TGCAGCGTCGCTCGGGACAACACGAACACTGAAGCTTTCTTT
clone size: many; J gene: TRBJ2-5; D gene: .; V gene: TRBV20-1; CDR3 protein: CSARDFGVQTQYF; CDR3 DNA: TGCAGTGCTAGAGATTTCGGGGTGCAGACCCAGTACTTC
clone size: few; J gene: TRBJ2-2; D gene: .; V gene: TRBV30; CDR3 protein: CAWNKRIGPPTGELFF; CDR3 DNA: TGTGCCTGGAACAAACGAATCGGGCCCCCCACCGGGGAGCTGTTTTTT
clone size: many; J gene: TRBJ2-3; D gene: TRBD2; V gene: TRBV27; CDR3 protein: CASSLKLAGVDTQYF; CDR3 DNA: TGTGCCAGCAGTTTAAAACTAGCGGGAGTAGATACGCAGTATTTT
clone size: few; J gene: TRBJ2-1; D gene: .; V gene: TRBV21-1; CDR3 protein: CASSTPHGAHNEQFF; CDR3 DNA: TGTGCCAGCAGCACCCCTCATGGGGCACACAATGAGCAGTTCTTC
clone size: many; J gene: TRBJ1-2; D gene: .; V gene: TRBV7-2; CDR3 protein: CASRFGEGIYGYTF; CDR3 DNA: TGTGCCAGCAGATTCGGGGAGGGGATTTATGGCTACACCTTC
clone size: few; J gene: TRBJ2-7; D gene: .; V gene: TRBV5-1; CDR3 protein: CASSLADEGLEQYF; CDR3 DNA: TGCGCCAGCAGCTTGGCCGACGAGGGGTTGGAGCAGTACTTC
clone size: many; J gene: TRBJ2-3; D gene: TRBD2; V gene: TRBV20-1; CDR3 protein: CSAPPASGRADTQYF; CDR3 DNA: TGCAGTGCCCCCCCTGCTAGCGGGAGGGCAGATACGCAGTATTTT
clone size: few; J gene: TRBJ1-3; D gene: .; V gene: TRBV15; CDR3 protein: CATSRVPSSGNTIYF; CDR3 DNA: TGTGCCACCAGCAGAGTACCGAGCTCTGGAAACACCATATATTTT
clone size: .; J gene: TRBJ2-7; D gene: .; V gene: TRBV20-1; CDR3 protein: CSARDRVASYEQYF; CDR3 DNA: TGCAGTGCTAGAGATCGGGTAGCGAGCTACGAGCAGTACTTC
clone size: .; J gene: TRBJ2-7; D gene: .; V gene: TRBV6-1; CDR3 protein: CASTAGKSYEQYF; CDR3 DNA: TGTGCCAGCACGGCAGGAAAGTCCTACGAGCAGTACTTC
clone size: many; J gene: TRBJ1-4; D gene: .; V gene: TRBV15; CDR3 protein: CATSRDRGYGGEKLFF; CDR3 DNA: TGTGCCACCAGCAGAGATCGGGGCTACGGAGGTGAAAAACTGTTTTTT
clone size: many; J gene: TRBJ1-6; D gene: .; V gene: TRBV7-2; CDR3 protein: CASSFVSNSPLHF; CDR3 DNA: TGTGCCAGCAGCTTTGTTTCTAATTCACCCCTCCACTTT
clone size: many; J gene: TRBJ1-1; D gene: .; V gene: TRBV24-1; CDR3 protein: CATSDGPGDEAFF; CDR3 DNA: TGTGCCACCAGTGACGGCCCAGGGGACGAAGCTTTCTTT
clone size: many; J gene: TRBJ2-7; D gene: .; V gene: TRBV7-8; CDR3 protein: CASSLVGQYYEQYF; CDR3 DNA: TGTGCCAGCAGCTTAGTAGGACAGTACTACGAGCAGTACTTC
clone size: many; J gene: TRBJ2-3; D gene: .; V gene: TRBV20-1; CDR3 protein: CSVVGSGTDTQYF; CDR3 DNA: TGCAGTGTTGTGGGGTCCGGCACAGATACGCAGTATTTT
clone size: many; J gene: TRBJ2-3; D gene: TRBD1; V gene: TRBV6-2/TRBV6-3; CDR3 protein: CASRHGQGQNTQYF; CDR3 DNA: TGTGCCAGCAGACACGGACAGGGTCAAAATACGCAGTATTTT
clone size: many; J gene: TRBJ1-4; D gene: TRBD1; V gene: TRBV7-2; CDR3 protein: CASSPGGRSREKLFF; CDR3 DNA: TGTGCCAGCAGCCCAGGGGGACGGAGCCGTGAAAAACTGTTTTTT
clone size: few; J gene: TRBJ2-7; D gene: TRBD2; V gene: TRBV6-1; CDR3 protein: CASTSPLAGVPEQYF; CDR3 DNA: TGTGCCAGCACCTCCCCTCTAGCGGGAGTACCCGAGCAGTACTTC
clone size: .; J gene: TRBJ2-1; D gene: .; V gene: TRBV7-2; CDR3 protein: CASSQGGGGNQFF; CDR3 DNA: TGTGCCAGCAGCCAGGGGGGCGGCGGGAATCAGTTCTTC
clone size: many; J gene: TRBJ1-2; D gene: .; V gene: TRBV5-1; CDR3 protein: CASSFSANYGYTF; CDR3 DNA: TGCGCCAGCAGCTTTTCGGCTAACTATGGCTACACCTTC
clone size: many; J gene: TRBJ1-5; D gene: TRBD1; V gene: TRBV20-1; CDR3 protein: CSAPRTGGGNQPQHF; CDR3 DNA: TGCAGTGCTCCAAGGACAGGGGGTGGCAATCAGCCCCAGCATTTT
clone size: many; J gene: TRBJ2-5; D gene: .; V gene: TRBV6-1; CDR3 protein: CASRKVRGSYQETQYF; CDR3 DNA: TGTGCCAGCAGGAAAGTACGGGGGTCGTACCAAGAGACCCAGTACTTC
clone size: many; J gene: TRBJ1-1; D gene: .; V gene: TRBV20-1; CDR3 protein: CSARDGAENTEAFF; CDR3 DNA: TGCAGTGCTAGAGATGGCGCCGAGAACACTGAAGCTTTCTTT
clone size: many; J gene: TRBJ2-6; D gene: .; V gene: TRBV7-6; CDR3 protein: CASSASTGANVLTF; CDR3 DNA: TGTGCCAGCAGCGCAAGTACTGGGGCCAACGTCCTGACTTTC
clone size: many; J gene: TRBJ2-2; D gene: .; V gene: TRBV29-1; CDR3 protein: CSVEDDAGNTGELFF; CDR3 DNA: TGCAGCGTTGAAGATGATGCCGGCAACACCGGGGAGCTGTTTTTT
clone size: .; J gene: TRBJ2-7; D gene: TRBD2; V gene: TRBV7-3; CDR3 protein: CASSRLGSGGFYEQYF; CDR3 DNA: TGTGCCAGCAGCCGCCTAGGGAGCGGGGGATTCTACGAGCAGTACTTC
clone size: .; J gene: TRBJ1-1; D gene: .; V gene: TRBV20-1; CDR3 protein: CSSSPHPLMNTEAFF; CDR3 DNA: TGCAGTTCCAGTCCGCACCCTCTCATGAACACTGAAGCTTTCTTT
clone size: many; J gene: TRBJ1-1; D gene: .; V gene: TRBV5-1; CDR3 protein: CASSLIARTANTEAFF; CDR3 DNA: TGCGCCAGCAGCTTAATAGCTAGAACGGCGAACACTGAAGCTTTCTTT
clone size: few; J gene: TRBJ2-1; D gene: TRBD2; V gene: TRBV6-2/TRBV6-3; CDR3 protein: CASGSMREGAYNEQFF; CDR3 DNA: TGTGCCAGCGGGAGTATGCGGGAGGGGGCTTACAATGAGCAGTTCTTC
clone size: many; J gene: TRBJ1-2; D gene: .; V gene: TRBV12-3/TRBV12-4; CDR3 protein: CASPGRGDYGYTF; CDR3 DNA: TGTGCCAGCCCCGGGCGGGGGGACTATGGCTACACCTTC
clone size: many; J gene: TRBJ1-5; D gene: .; V gene: TRBV4-1; CDR3 protein: CASSHAPQGYQPQHF; CDR3 DNA: TGCGCCAGCAGCCATGCTCCCCAGGGGTATCAGCCCCAGCATTTT
clone size: many; J gene: TRBJ1-2; D gene: .; V gene: TRBV29-1; CDR3 protein: CSVGGRDYGYTF; CDR3 DNA: TGCAGCGTTGGGGGACGAGACTATGGCTACACCTTC
clone size: many; J gene: TRBJ2-3; D gene: .; V gene: TRBV7-2; CDR3 protein: CASSWRESTDTQYF; CDR3 DNA: TGTGCCAGCAGCTGGCGGGAAAGCACAGATACGCAGTATTTT
clone size: few; J gene: TRBJ2-5; D gene: TRBD1; V gene: TRBV7-2; CDR3 protein: CASSLDRGSNTQETQYF; CDR3 DNA: TGTGCCAGCAGCTTGGACAGGGGGTCAAACACTCAAGAGACCCAGTACTTC
clone size: many; J gene: TRBJ1-2; D gene: TRBD1; V gene: TRBV6-2/TRBV6-3; CDR3 protein: CASRLDRGYGYTF; CDR3 DNA: TGTGCCAGCAGATTGGACAGGGGCTATGGCTACACCTTC
clone size: many; J gene: TRBJ1-2; D gene: .; V gene: TRBV27; CDR3 protein: CASSLTTGHGYTF; CDR3 DNA: TGTGCCAGCAGCCTTACGACGGGGCATGGCTACACCTTC